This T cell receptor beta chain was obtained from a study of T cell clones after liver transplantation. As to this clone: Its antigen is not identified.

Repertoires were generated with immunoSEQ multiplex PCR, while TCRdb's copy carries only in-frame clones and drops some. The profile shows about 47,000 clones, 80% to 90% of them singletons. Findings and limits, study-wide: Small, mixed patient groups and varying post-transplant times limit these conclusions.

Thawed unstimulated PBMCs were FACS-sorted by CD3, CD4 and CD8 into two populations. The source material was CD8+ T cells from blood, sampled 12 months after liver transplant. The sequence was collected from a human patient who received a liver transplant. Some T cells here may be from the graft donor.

CDR3 in DNA: TGTGCCAGCAGTTTACGGGAGGTCCCCTACGAGCAGTACTTC. Its protein is CASSLREVPYEQYF. The chain has TRBV28 and TRBJ2-7; 7 bases align to TRBD2. From germline, CDR1 is MDHEN and CDR2 SYDVKM. Unmatched junction bases numbered 3, after V lost 2 bases and J lost 2 bases. There are 14 residues in the CDR3.